This entry is about one T cell receptor beta chain. No antigen is known for it. Mouse germline and gene names are used. The CDR3 end falls 1 residue outside the read, so it is completed with the germline J gene. The CDR3 is made up of 15 amino acids. Germline lookup yields CDR1 NSQYPW and CDR2 LRSPGD (reference sequence). Trimming stripped 0 bases from V and 4 bases from J, with 10 bases between. The sample is drawn from a study of tissue T cells after allogeneic stem cell transplantation. Study outcomes and limitations: Within patients, tissue anatomy strongly shaped TCR repertoire composition.

Sequencing of TCRbeta CDR3 at survey depth gave sequences and template counts. The data were produced by immunoSEQ multiplex PCR, yet TCRdb's version contains in-frame clones alone and is incomplete. The sample holds some 48,000 clones, about 73% seen once. The sequenced sample was sorted cells pooled from one or two spleens. This chain uses TRBV1 with TRBJ1-5; D may be TRBD1 (6 bases). This TCR was recovered from a pool of C57BL/6 mice in good health. CDR3 DNA, as far as it was read: TGCACCTGCAGTGCAGAGGGGGCGAGGAACCAGGCTCCGCTT. It codes for CTCSAEGARNQAPL. The CDR3 in full is CTCSAEGARNQAPLF.